A single sample is the source of the 27 T cell receptor beta chains below, sequenced in a study of CD8+ T cells in alopecia areata. The treatment was: oral pan-JAK inhibitor, 5-10 mg twice daily. Sequencing templates came from extracted RNA that was reverse transcribed into cDNA. Profiling relied on immunoSEQ multiplex PCR, and the TCRdb table lists in-frame clones only, not all of them. The table has about 64,000 clones, 35% to 55% seen once. Source: CD8+ T cells sorted from blood, taken at approximately week 39, from a patient treated with tofacitinib. These receptors all stem from a human donor with alopecia areata.

This sequence joins TRBV11-2 and TRBJ2-7, with D maybe TRBD1 (5 bases). The V gene lost 5 bases and the J gene lost 4 bases, with 12 bases spanning the gap. The CDR3 consists of 13 residues. CDR1 and CDR2 (germline): SGHAT, FQNNGV. Written as DNA, the CDR3 is TGTGCCAGCAGCCTAAAGGGGTCATACGAGCAGTACTTC. Amino acid sequence: CASSLKGSYEQYF. Using reference TRBV11-2 and TRBJ2-7 for the parts outside the CDR3, the full variable domain is EAGVAQSPRYKIIEKRQSVAFWCNPISGHATLYWYQQILGQGPKLLIQFQNNGVVDDSQLPKDRFSAERLKGVDSTLKIQPAKLEDSAVYLCASSLKGSYEQYFGPGTRLTVT.

The chain carries TRBV7-9 and TRBJ1-5; D is uncertain. The CDR3 totals 14 residues. Germline V gene lookup returns CDR1 SEHNR and CDR2 FQNEAQ (reference sequence). The V end was cut by 2 bases, the J end by 0 bases, with 5 bases between. The CDR3 coding sequence is TGTGCCAGCAGCTTATCGGTTAGCAATCAGCCCCAGCATTTT. Translated: CASSLSVSNQPQHF.

About this clone: The conserved phenylalanine or tryptophan normally closing the CDR3 is absent here, so this likely arose from a read error. The CDR3 reads CSVRGSPWQPQHL. The CDR3 DNA reads TGCAGCGTTAGGGGTTCCCCTTGGCAGCCCCAGCATCTT. J is TRBJ1-5 and V is TRBV29-1, with D maybe TRBD1 (5 bases). Germline assignment: CDR1 SQVTM and CDR2 ANQGSEA. V was cut by 5 bases and J by 7 bases, with 15 bases left in between. The CDR3 runs 13 residues.

This chain uses TRBV6-5 with TRBJ2-5; perhaps TRBD2 as D (7 bases). The CDR3 contains 15 residues. V was pared by 1 base and J by 3 bases, with 12 bases between. CDR1 and CDR2 from the germline V gene are MNHEY and SVGAGI. The CDR3 loop reads CASSYWGGMEETQYF. The CDR3 region has the DNA TGTGCCAGCAGTTACTGGGGGGGCATGGAAGAGACCCAGTACTTC.

CDR3 amino acids: CASSYGSTDTQYF. The DNA of the CDR3 is TGTGCCAGCAGTTACGGCAGCACAGATACGCAGTATTTT. The V gene is TRBV6-5, the J gene TRBJ2-3; D uncertain. Germline CDR1 MNHEY, CDR2 SVGAGI. The ends were cut back, 2 bases at V and 0 bases at J, with 3 bases in the middle. The CDR3 has 13 residues.

J is TRBJ1-6 and V is TRBV30, with D unresolved. The V end was cut by 0 bases, the J end by 10 bases, with 13 bases between. Germline V CDR1 and CDR2: GTSNPN, SVGIG (reference sequence). The CDR3 totals 14 residues. The CDR3 reads CAWSVSREPSPLHF. The CDR3 nucleotides read TGTGCCTGGAGTGTAAGCCGGGAGCCCTCACCCCTCCACTTT.

The chain joins TRBV2 to TRBJ2-6; D gene ambiguous. The CDR3 spans 17 residues. V lost 4 bases, J lost 3 bases, and 16 bases lay in between. Germline V CDR1 and CDR2: SNHLY, FYNNEI. The DNA of the CDR3 is TGTGCCAGCAGTGGAAGAATAGGGATCGGTGGGGCCAACGTCCTGACTTTC. Translating it yields CASSGRIGIGGANVLTF.

The chain links TRBV12-5 to TRBJ1-5; D remains unclear. The germline V gene has CDR1 LGHNT and CDR2 FRNRAP. V lost 8 bases to trimming and J lost 4 bases, with 15 bases between them. The CDR3 runs 14 residues. CDR3 nucleotide sequence: TGTGCTAGTTGGATGAACAGAAGGAATCAGCCCCAGCATTTT. It yields the protein CASWMNRRNQPQHF.

The CDR3: CASLQVGAYEQYF. DNA of the CDR3: TGTGCCAGTTTACAGGTGGGGGCCTACGAGCAGTACTTC. The chain links TRBV2 to TRBJ2-7; D may match TRBD1 or TRBD2 (5 bases each). The germline V and J ends were trimmed by 9 bases and 2 bases, with 14 bases remaining between them. The CDR3 contains 13 residues. Germline values: CDR1 SNHLY, CDR2 FYNNEI.

The chain links TRBV19 to TRBJ2-4; perhaps D is TRBD1 or TRBD2 (7 bases each). The length of the CDR3 is 15 residues. The germline V gene has CDR1 LNHDA and CDR2 SQIVND (reference sequence). Trimming took off 6 bases at V and 5 bases at J, with 17 bases between the two ends. The CDR3 spells CASSHQTGRENIQYF. The CDR3 coding sequence is TGTGCCAGTAGCCATCAGACAGGGAGGGAAAACATTCAGTACTTC.

V gene TRBV30 combines with J gene TRBJ2-1, with D possibly TRBD2 on 5 matching bases. Germline assignment: CDR1 GTSNPN and CDR2 SVGIG (reference sequence). V dropped 4 bases and J dropped 1 base, with 8 bases sitting between them. This CDR3 is built from 13 residues. The CDR3 coding sequence is TGTGCCTGGACCCCGGGATCCTACAATGAGCAGTTCTTC. As protein: CAWTPGSYNEQFF.

The chain is built from TRBV30 and TRBJ2-2; TRBD1 might be the D (5 bases). The CDR3 has 12 amino acids. Trimming cost V 2 bases and J 6 bases, with 7 bases left between them. Per germline, CDR1 GTSNPN and CDR2 SVGIG (reference sequence). CDR3: CAWSQGAGELFF. The CDR3 DNA follows: TGTGCCTGGAGTCAAGGGGCCGGGGAGCTGTTTTTT.

The gene calls are TRBV7-9 and TRBJ2-5, with a tentative D call TRBD1 (5 bases). Germline V gene sequence: CDR1 SEHNR, CDR2 FQNEAQ (reference sequence). The CDR3 consists of 14 residues. Trimming took 6 bases from V and 5 from J, leaving 16 bases between them. This chain's CDR3 is CASRDRQLPETQYF. The CDR3 DNA is TGTGCCAGCAGGGATCGACAGTTACCTGAGACCCAGTACTTC.

J is TRBJ1-1 and V is TRBV5-4; weak D call: TRBD1 (5 bases). Germline values: CDR1 SGHNT, CDR2 YYREEE (reference sequence). This CDR3 region has 11 residues. Trimming removed 4 bases from V and 11 bases from J, with 12 bases in between. The CDR3 bases are TGTGCCAGCAGCCTCCAGGGTGAGGCTTTCTTT. Protein sequence: CASSLQGEAFF.

The chain links TRBV29-1 to TRBJ2-1; a possible D gene is TRBD2 (6 bases). Germline V lookup: CDR1 SQVTM, CDR2 ANQGSEA. V was trimmed by 7 bases and J by 2 bases, leaving 18 bases between them. This CDR3 has 15 amino acids. CDR3 bases: TGCAGCGGTCGGGACTCCGAAGGCCCCTACAATGAGCAGTTCTTC. This encodes CSGRDSEGPYNEQFF.

The chain has TRBV4-1 and TRBJ2-3, with D perhaps matching TRBD2 (5 bases). V lost 4 bases to trimming and J lost 4 bases, with 18 bases between them. From germline, CDR1 is MGHRA and CDR2 YSYEKL. This CDR3 is 16 amino acids long. The chain's CDR3 is CASSPGGGSRADTQYF. CDR3 nucleotide sequence: TGCGCCAGCAGCCCCGGTGGAGGTTCCCGGGCAGATACGCAGTATTTT.

Comment on this clone: Its ends do not fully match the called genes, so a read error is possible. For the CDR3, the DNA is TGTGCCAGCGGCCCACTGGACAAATGGGGCAAGGAGCAGTTCTTC. It yields the protein CASGPLDKWGKEQFF. This chain uses TRBV4-1 with TRBJ2-1; D is tentatively TRBD1 or TRBD2 (5 bases each). CDR1 and CDR2 (germline): MGHRA, YSYEKL. The CDR3 has 15 amino acids.

CDR3 in DNA: TGTGCCAGCAGGGGCTACGGGACTAGCGGGGGAAGCTCCTACGAGCAGTACTTC. Translating it yields CASRGYGTSGGSSYEQYF. V usage is TRBV7-2 and J usage is TRBJ2-7; 14 bases line up with TRBD2. Germline loops: CDR1 SGHTA, CDR2 FQGNSA. The ends lost 6 bases at V and 0 bases at J; junction bases unmatched: 10. The CDR3 has 18 amino acids.

This clone has only a few counts. The V call is TRBV2, the J call TRBJ2-1, with 9 bases aligning to TRBD2. Germline CDR1 SNHLY, CDR2 FYNNEI. Germline trimming cut 6 bases from V and 4 bases from J; bases unmatched to any gene: 7. The CDR3 runs to 15 residues. Here the CDR3 DNA reads TGTGCCAGCAGATATAGCGGGAGTGGTTACAATGAGCAGTTCTTC. Translating gives CASRYSGSGYNEQFF.

This clone was counted at least ten times. The chain combines TRBV5-1 with TRBJ1-1, with 9 nucleotides matching TRBD1. The CDR3 is made up of 13 amino acids. CDR1 and CDR2 (germline): SGHRS, YFSETQ. Trimming cost V 4 bases and J 5 bases; bases outside gene matches: 3. The CDR3 nucleotides read TGCGCCAGCAGCCAGACAGGGGGTACTGAAGCTTTCTTT. Its translation is CASSQTGGTEAFF.

This clone was detected only a few times. The chain recombines TRBV11-2 with TRBJ2-1; 7 bases are a match to TRBD1. This CDR3 region has 15 residues. CDR1 SGHAT and CDR2 FQNNGV come from the germline V gene. J was trimmed by 7 bases and V by 5 bases; bases with no gene match: 11. The CDR3 DNA reads as TGTGCCAGCAGCCCTACCGACAGGGTCTGGAATGAGCAGTTCTTC. Its translation: CASSPTDRVWNEQFF.

This clone was seen a few times. V usage is TRBV29-1 and J usage is TRBJ2-7; TRBD2 agrees at 14 bases. V lost 5 bases and J lost 4; bases outside the gene matches: 4. There are 14 residues in the CDR3. The germline V gene encodes CDR1 SQVTM and CDR2 ANQGSEA. CDR3 bases: TGCAGCGTTCAGGGACTAGCGGGAGTATACGAGCAGTACTTC. Its translation is CSVQGLAGVYEQYF.

This clone was seen only a few times. This chain links TRBV29-1 with TRBJ2-7, with 8 bases identical to TRBD1. There are 14 residues in the CDR3. Looked up from germline, CDR1 is SQVTM and CDR2 is ANQGSEA. The junction had 11 bases not matched to a gene; V was cut back by 6 bases and J by 4 bases. CDR3 sequence: CSVGQGGGPYEQYF. CDR3 sequence (DNA): TGCAGCGTCGGACAGGGAGGAGGCCCTTACGAGCAGTACTTC.

This clone was seen a handful of times. The chain uses TRBV6-5 and TRBJ2-2; a weak D match, TRBD2 (6 bases). V lost 0 bases and J 7 bases, leaving 12 bases between the germline ends. The germline V gene encodes CDR1 MNHEY and CDR2 SVGAGI. The CDR3 covers 15 residues. CDR3 protein: CASSYSRTGLGELFF. The CDR3 DNA sequence: TGTGCCAGCAGTTACTCCCGCACGGGACTCGGGGAGCTGTTTTTT.

This sequence joins TRBV9 and TRBJ2-2; no clear D gene. V shed 7 bases and J shed 5 bases, with 12 bases lying between them. From germline, CDR1 is SGDLS and CDR2 YYNGEE. There are 13 residues in the CDR3. CDR3 sequence (DNA): TGTGCCAGCTATGGGTCTTTAACCGGGGAGCTGTTTTTT. This gives the protein CASYGSLTGELFF.

The chain has TRBV30 and TRBJ2-7, with a weak D call TRBD1 (7 bases). This CDR3 comprises 14 residues. Deletions cut 7 bases from V and 2 bases from J, with 18 bases between. Germline assignment: CDR1 GTSNPN and CDR2 SVGIG (reference sequence). The CDR3 DNA reads TGTGCCTCCAGGGGGGAGCCCGCTGCCTACGAGCAGTACTTC. Translated: CASRGEPAAYEQYF.

J is TRBJ2-5 and V is TRBV29-1; 8 nucleotides match TRBD2. The J call may be mistaken, given a closer DNA end match to TRBJ2-7. Germline values: CDR1 SQVTM, CDR2 ANQGSEA. CDR3 length: 13 residues. The CDR3 DNA is TGCAGCGTTGCGGGGGGGAGCTCCTACGAGCAGTACTTC. Translated: CSVAGGSSYEQYF.